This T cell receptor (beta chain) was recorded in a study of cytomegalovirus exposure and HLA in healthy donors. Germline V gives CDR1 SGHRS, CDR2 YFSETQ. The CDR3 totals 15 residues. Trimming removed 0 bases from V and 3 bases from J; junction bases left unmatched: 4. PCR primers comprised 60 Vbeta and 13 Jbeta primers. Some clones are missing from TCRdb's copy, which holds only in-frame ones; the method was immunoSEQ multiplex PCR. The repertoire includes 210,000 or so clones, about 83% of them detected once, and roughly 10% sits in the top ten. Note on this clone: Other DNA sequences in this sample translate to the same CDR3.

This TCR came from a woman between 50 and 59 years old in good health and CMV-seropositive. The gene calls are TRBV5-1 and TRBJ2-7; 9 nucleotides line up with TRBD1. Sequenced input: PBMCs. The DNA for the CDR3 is TGCGCCAGCAGCTTGGGTACAGGGGGCAGCTACGAGCAGTACTTC. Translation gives CASSLGTGGSYEQYF. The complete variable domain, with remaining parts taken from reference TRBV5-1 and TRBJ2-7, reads KAGVTQTPRYLIKTRGQQVTLSCSPISGHRSVSWYQQTPGQGLQFLFEYFSETQRNKGNFPGRFSGRQFSNSRSEMNVSTLELGDSALYLCASSLGTGGSYEQYFGPGTRLTVT.